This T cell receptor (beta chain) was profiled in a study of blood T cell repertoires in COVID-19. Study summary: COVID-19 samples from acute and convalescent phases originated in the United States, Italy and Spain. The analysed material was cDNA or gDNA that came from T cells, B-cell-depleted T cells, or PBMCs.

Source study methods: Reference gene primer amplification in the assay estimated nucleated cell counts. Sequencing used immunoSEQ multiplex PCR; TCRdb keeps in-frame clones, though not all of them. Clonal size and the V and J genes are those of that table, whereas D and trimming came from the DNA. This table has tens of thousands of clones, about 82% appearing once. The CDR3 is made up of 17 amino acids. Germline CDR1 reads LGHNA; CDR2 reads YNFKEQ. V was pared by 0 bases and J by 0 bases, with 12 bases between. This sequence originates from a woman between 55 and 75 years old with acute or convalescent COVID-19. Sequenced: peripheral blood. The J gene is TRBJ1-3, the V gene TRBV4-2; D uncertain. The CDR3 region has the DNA TGTGCCAGCAGCCAAGATATGAGAACGGTCTCTGGAAACACCATATATTTT. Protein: CASSQDMRTVSGNTIYF.